This is a list of T cell receptor beta chains from one sample in a study of T cells in Graves' hyperthyroidism and ophthalmopathy. TCRdb itself ran the multiplex PCR reads through MiXCR, one entry per CDR3 protein. The repertoire holds some 350,000 distinct CDR3 sequences, with less than 20% as singletons. Sequenced: blood. These receptors were taken from a woman younger than 35 with Graves' hyperthyroidism that later progressed to Graves' ophthalmopathy. The CDR3 runs from the conserved cysteine through the conserved F or W. D genes are given only for firm matches. Expanded clones get a size class; other rows say once, few or many, or leave the size out.

D gene,clone size,J gene,V gene,CDR3 DNA,CDR3 protein
TRBD1,.,TRBJ1-6,TRBV14,TGTGCCAGCAGCGAGTGGACAGGGACACTTAATTCACCCCTCCACTTT,CASSEWTGTLNSPLHF
.,once,TRBJ1-5,TRBV10-3,TGTGCCATCAGTGAGTCGAGAAGGGGCAGTCAGCCCCAGCATTTT,CAISESRRGSQPQHF
TRBD2,many,TRBJ2-7,TRBV20-1,TGCAGTGCCAGACTAGCGGGATTTTTCTACGAGCAGTACTTC,CSARLAGFFYEQYF
TRBD2,.,TRBJ2-3,TRBV5-1,TGCGCCAGCAGCTTGGTAGGCGGGAGGGCCGGCACAGATACGCAGTATTTT,CASSLVGGRAGTDTQYF
.,few,TRBJ2-3,TRBV4-1,TGCGCCAGTATACCTAAGCGGCCCGCCGCAGATACGCAGTATTTT,CASIPKRPAADTQYF
TRBD2,.,TRBJ2-2,TRBV3-1,TGTGCCAGCAGCCAAGATGGGTTAACTGGCGGGAGGGCCGGGGAGCTGTTTTTT,CASSQDGLTGGRAGELFF
.,.,TRBJ2-1,TRBV20-1,TGCAGTGCGGATCCCTCCTACAATGAGCAGTTCTTC,CSADPSYNEQFF
.,few,TRBJ2-7,TRBV7-9,TGTGCCAGCAGCTTAGAAAGGGCAACCTACGAGCAGTACTTC,CASSLERATYEQYF
TRBD2,many,TRBJ2-7,TRBV20-1,TGCAGTGCCCCGGGACTAGGAATCTACGAGCAGTACTTC,CSAPGLGIYEQYF
.,many,TRBJ1-5,TRBV18,TGTGCCAGCTCGCGCCGGCAGGGAGATAATCAGCCCCAGCATTTT,CASSRRQGDNQPQHF
TRBD2,few,TRBJ2-3,TRBV7-3,TGTGCCAGCAGCTTTTACGGGACTAGCGGGGGTAGCACAGATACGCAGTATTTT,CASSFYGTSGGSTDTQYF
.,few,TRBJ2-3,TRBV6-6,TGTGCCAGCAGTTACCCGACAGACCCAAGGACGCAGTATTTT,CASSYPTDPRTQYF
TRBD1,few,TRBJ1-6,TRBV6-2/TRBV6-3,TGTGCCAGCATTCAAGACAGGGGAAATTCACCCCTCCACTTT,CASIQDRGNSPLHF
TRBD2,many,TRBJ2-3,TRBV3-1,TGTGCCAGCAGCCAAGGGACTAGCGGGACAGGGGATACGCAGTATTTT,CASSQGTSGTGDTQYF
.,many,TRBJ2-1,TRBV7-6,TGTGCCAGCAGCTTAGCTGGGGATAGCGGCTACAATGAGCAGTTCTTC,CASSLAGDSGYNEQFF
.,.,TRBJ1-3,TRBV19,TGTGCCAGTACGTACCAGCGAGGAAACACCATATATTTT,CASTYQRGNTIYF
TRBD2,few,TRBJ2-2,TRBV20-1,TGCAGTGCTAGAGGACTAGCGGGATGGTTTACCGGGGAGCTGTTTTTT,CSARGLAGWFTGELFF
TRBD2,many,TRBJ2-3,TRBV2,TGTGCCAGCAGTGACCTAGCGGATGACACAGATACGCAGTATTTT,CASSDLADDTDTQYF
TRBD2,.,TRBJ2-1,TRBV15,TGTGCCACCAGCAGTTCCGCGGGAGTGAGTGAGCAGTTCTTC,CATSSSAGVSEQFF
.,.,TRBJ2-6,TRBV12-3/TRBV12-4,TGTGCCAGCAGCCGTGCCCGTAGGGCCAACGTCCTGACTTTC,CASSRARRANVLTF
TRBD1,many,TRBJ1-1,TRBV3-1,TGTGCCAGCAGCCCGGACAGGGTGGTGAACACTGAAGCTTTCTTT,CASSPDRVVNTEAFF
.,.,TRBJ2-7,TRBV4-3,TGCGCCAGCAGCCAAAGGCTTAGCTCCTACGAGCAGTACTTC,CASSQRLSSYEQYF
TRBD1,few,TRBJ1-6,TRBV7-2,TGTGCCAGCAGCCCCGTGACAGGGTATAATTCACCCCTCCACTTT,CASSPVTGYNSPLHF
.,few,TRBJ1-5,TRBV6-2/TRBV6-3,TGTGCCAGCAGGCTACAGTTACATAGCAATCAGCCCCAGCATTTT,CASRLQLHSNQPQHF
.,many,TRBJ2-3,TRBV15,TGTGCCACCAGCAGAGGGGGACCAGGGGCAGATACGCAGTATTTT,CATSRGGPGADTQYF
.,many,TRBJ2-7,TRBV20-1,TGCAGTGTTGGGGGCTCAGCGGGAAGCTACGAGCAGTACTTC,CSVGGSAGSYEQYF
.,.,TRBJ1-2,TRBV6-1,TGTGCCAGCAGTTCCTCCCGAGAGAACCCCCTAGCTAACTATGGCTACACCTTC,CASSSSRENPLANYGYTF
.,few,TRBJ2-7,TRBV24-1,TGTGCCACCAGTGACGGGACACGGGACGAGCAGTACTTC,CATSDGTRDEQYF
.,many,TRBJ1-5,TRBV2,TGTGCCAGCAGTGTCGTAATTGTCGCAGGGTTAAGCAATCAGCCCCAGCATTTT,CASSVVIVAGLSNQPQHF
.,.,TRBJ1-6,TRBV6-5,TGTGCCAGCAGTTACGGTCTCTCCGTTAGCTCCTATAATTCACCCCTCCACTTT,CASSYGLSVSSYNSPLHF
.,.,TRBJ2-7,TRBV7-9,TGTGCCAGCAGCCCCAGCAGGTATCCCTACGAGCAGTACTTC,CASSPSRYPYEQYF